The 25 T cell receptor beta chains below come from one sample, sequenced in a study of technical replicates of blood from a few donors. Assay used: immunoSEQ multiplex PCR; TCRdb lists only in-frame clones, some missing. The sample contains 75,000 to 100,000 clones, approximately 96% of which appear only once. Input material: T cells isolated from PBMCs. The receptors stem from a human donor in good health.

This sequence joins TRBV27 and TRBJ1-2; 8 bases align to TRBD1. The V and J ends lost 4 bases and 3 bases, in that order; junction bases with no gene match: 13. The CDR3 contains 17 residues. Germline V gene lookup returns CDR1 MNHEY and CDR2 SMNVEV (reference sequence). The CDR3 DNA reads TGTGCCAGCAGTTCCTATTCAGGGGGCAGGGGGGACTATGGCTACACCTTC. It is translated as CASSSYSGGRGDYGYTF.

This sequence joins TRBV28 and TRBJ2-7, with TRBD2 identical over 7 bases. In germline, CDR1 is MDHEN, CDR2 SYDVKM. V dropped 3 bases and J dropped 0; count of bases not matched to a gene: 5. The CDR3 extends over 15 amino acids. The DNA of the CDR3 is TGTGCCAGCAGTTTCGGGGCTAGCGGCTCCTACGAGCAGTACTTC. Translating gives CASSFGASGSYEQYF.

The chain is built from TRBV30 and TRBJ1-1; D unclear. Germline V lookup: CDR1 GTSNPN, CDR2 SVGIG (reference sequence). V dropped 4 bases and J dropped 9 bases, with 12 bases sitting between them. This CDR3 region has 11 residues. As DNA, the CDR3 is TGTGCCTGGATGCGGAGTCATCAAGCTTTCTTT. This translates into CAWMRSHQAFF.

This sequence joins TRBV4-1 and TRBJ1-1; possibly TRBD1 for D (5 bases). This CDR3 is 17 amino acids long. Germline lookup yields CDR1 MGHRA and CDR2 YSYEKL. Trimming removed 0 bases at V and 0 bases at J, with 14 bases between. The CDR3 reads CASSQERGWGLNTEAFF. The DNA for the CDR3 is TGCGCCAGCAGCCAAGAAAGGGGTTGGGGCCTGAACACTGAAGCTTTCTTT.

The gene calls are TRBV5-6 and TRBJ2-5; weak D call: TRBD1 (6 bases). Looked up from germline, CDR1 is SGHDT and CDR2 is YYEEEE. V was pared by 6 bases and J by 1 base, with 16 bases between. This CDR3 has 15 amino acids. In DNA, the CDR3 is TGTGCCAGCAAAACGGGACACTTTAGCCAAGAGACCCAGTACTTC. Protein: CASKTGHFSQETQYF.

CDR3 in amino acids: CAIRGADRGYGYTF. The CDR3 nucleotides read TGTGCCATCAGGGGGGCGGACAGGGGATATGGCTACACCTTC. The chain combines TRBV10-3 with TRBJ1-2; 9 bases map to TRBD1. The germline V gene has CDR1 ENHRY and CDR2 SYGVKD. The CDR3 loop spans 14 amino acids. With V trimmed by 6 bases and J by 5 bases, 7 bases remained unmatched.

V is TRBV11-1 and J is TRBJ1-3, with D unresolved. Germline-derived CDR1 and CDR2 are SGHAT and FQDESV (reference sequence). V was pared by 4 bases and J by 0 bases, with 10 bases between. The CDR3 extends over 15 amino acids. CDR3 amino acids: CASSSGDLSGNTIYF. The CDR3 DNA follows: TGTGCCAGCAGCTCCGGAGATCTCTCTGGAAACACCATATATTTT.

The rearrangement uses TRBV5-8 and TRBJ2-5, with D perhaps matching TRBD1 (6 bases). CDR1 is SGHTS and CDR2 is YDEGEE in the germline V gene. The V end was cut by 1 base, the J end by 0 bases, with 16 bases between. This CDR3 contains 17 residues. DNA for the CDR3: TGTGCCAGCAGCTTGAAGCACTGGACAGAGTACCAAGAGACCCAGTACTTC. Amino acid sequence: CASSLKHWTEYQETQYF.

The chain links TRBV4-1 to TRBJ1-5; D unresolved. Trimming stripped 5 bases from V and 0 bases from J, with 5 bases between. CDR1 MGHRA and CDR2 YSYEKL come from the germline V gene. The CDR3 has 13 residues. CDR3 in amino acids: CASSSYSNQPQHF. CDR3 in DNA: TGCGCCAGCAGCTCCTATAGCAATCAGCCCCAGCATTTT.

This chain's CDR3 is CASSVGQGGNYGYTF. In DNA, the CDR3 is TGTGCCAGCAGCGTCGGACAGGGAGGTAACTATGGCTACACCTTC. The chain joins TRBV9 to TRBJ1-2; 8 bases match TRBD1. From germline, CDR1 is SGDLS and CDR2 YYNGEE. Losses at the gene ends were 2 bases for V and 1 base for J; bases not matched to a gene: 4. This CDR3 comprises 15 residues.

J is TRBJ2-4 and V is TRBV2; 8 bases line up with TRBD2. Germline values: CDR1 SNHLY, CDR2 FYNNEI. With 6 bases clipped from V and 7 bases from J, the junction kept 8 bases outside the gene matches. This CDR3 has 14 residues. CDR3 loop: CASSTLAGRNIQYF. In DNA form, the CDR3 reads TGTGCCAGCAGCACCCTAGCGGGTAGGAACATTCAGTACTTC.

The chain joins TRBV18 to TRBJ2-7; D gene uncertain. Trimming pared 3 bases from V and 5 bases from J, leaving 8 bases between. Germline values: CDR1 KGHSH, CDR2 LQKENI. This CDR3 is built from 12 residues. In nucleotides, the CDR3 is TGTGCCAGCTCACCGTCAGGTGACGAGCAGTACTTC. This encodes CASSPSGDEQYF.

The chain combines TRBV28 with TRBJ2-4, with D perhaps TRBD2 (6 bases). This CDR3 comprises 14 residues. Germline CDR1 reads MDHEN; CDR2 reads SYDVKM. The V and J ends lost 5 bases and 5 bases respectively, with 13 bases between them. The CDR3: CASSPSTSQNIQYF. The CDR3 nucleotides read TGTGCCAGCAGTCCCTCGACTAGTCAAAACATTCAGTACTTC.

The genes are TRBV7-6 and TRBJ1-5; possibly TRBD1 for D (5 bases). The CDR3 is 14 residues long. V lost 5 bases and J 2 bases, leaving 10 bases between the germline ends. CDR1 SGHVS and CDR2 FNYEAQ come from the germline V gene. CDR3 coding DNA: TGTGCCAGCAGCCCGGGAGGGGGCAATCAGCCCCAGCATTTT. Translating gives CASSPGGGNQPQHF. Together with reference TRBV7-6 and TRBJ1-5, the CDR3 gives the full variable domain: GAGVSQSPRYKVTKRGQDVALRCDPISGHVSLYWYRQALGQGPEFLTYFNYEAQQDKSGLPNDRFSAERPEGSISTLTIQRTEQRDSAMYRCASSPGGGNQPQHFGDGTRLSIL.

This clone appeared a few times. V usage is TRBV28 and J usage is TRBJ2-1; D is possibly TRBD2 (5 bases). This CDR3 has 15 residues. CDR1 is MDHEN and CDR2 is SYDVKM in the germline V gene. The V gene lost 7 bases and the J gene lost 8 bases, with 21 bases spanning the gap. The CDR3 loop is CASIRADVREDEQFF. Written as DNA, the CDR3 is TGTGCCAGCATTCGGGCAGACGTGAGGGAAGATGAGCAGTTCTTC.

V is TRBV5-1 and J is TRBJ2-1, with TRBD1 matching 8 bases. The J segment lost 0 bases and the V segment lost 3 bases, leaving 5 bases of the junction unmatched. Germline CDR1 reads SGHRS; CDR2 reads YFSETQ. This CDR3 has 16 residues. CDR3 sequence: CASSWGTGDSYNEQFF. The CDR3 DNA reads as TGCGCCAGCAGCTGGGGGACAGGAGACTCCTACAATGAGCAGTTCTTC.

The rearrangement uses TRBV5-4 and TRBJ2-7; D is possibly TRBD2 (6 bases). The V and J ends lost 4 bases and 3 bases respectively, with 17 bases between them. This CDR3 contains 15 residues. Germline lookup yields CDR1 SGHNT and CDR2 YYREEE (reference sequence). CDR3 amino acids: CASSPREAGGYEQYF. The CDR3 nucleotides are TGTGCCAGCAGCCCGAGGGAGGCTGGTGGCTACGAGCAGTACTTC.

This chain links TRBV6-5 with TRBJ2-3; perhaps TRBD1 as D (5 bases). In germline, CDR1 is MNHEY, CDR2 SVGAGI. The V end lost 2 bases, the J end lost 0 bases, and 12 bases lay between the germline ends. The CDR3 sequence is 16 residues long. This CDR3 reads CASSYKSGSSTDTQYF. The CDR3 DNA sequence: TGTGCCAGCAGTTACAAATCAGGGTCTAGCACAGATACGCAGTATTTT.

V usage is TRBV15 and J usage is TRBJ2-1; 7 bases agree with TRBD1. The CDR3 has 17 amino acids. Trimming cost V 0 bases and J 4 bases; bases outside gene matches: 9. Germline CDR1 is LNHNV and CDR2 is YYDKDF (reference sequence). The CDR3 DNA is TGTGCCACCAGCAGAGAACGACCGGGACAGCCTTACAATGAGCAGTTCTTC. This codes for CATSRERPGQPYNEQFF.

The chain recombines TRBV5-3 with TRBJ2-7; D call uncertain. TRBV5-3 is noted as an ORF with a role that remains uncertain. The V end was cut by 0 bases, the J end by 1 base, with 5 bases between. This CDR3 is 13 amino acids long. The CDR3 loop reads CARSLVPSYEQYF. The CDR3 coding sequence is TGTGCCAGAAGCTTGGTTCCTTCCTACGAGCAGTACTTC.

The rearrangement joins TRBV2 to TRBJ2-2, with TRBD2 matching over 14 bases. Trimming removed 6 bases from V and 3 bases from J; junction bases left unmatched: 9. CDR1 and CDR2 (germline): SNHLY, FYNNEI. The CDR3 spans 18 residues. The CDR3 region has the DNA TGTGCCAGCAGCTATACTTGGACTAGCGGGAGGTACACCGGGGAGCTGTTTTTT. Translation: CASSYTWTSGRYTGELFF.

The J gene is TRBJ2-2, the V gene TRBV29-1, with TRBD1 matching 8 bases. The V gene end was trimmed by 3 bases and the J gene end by 4 bases; junction bases not matched to a gene: 7. CDR3 size: 15 residues. Germline V gene lookup returns CDR1 SQVTM and CDR2 ANQGSEA. Here the CDR3 reads CSVDSGQGGTGELFF. The CDR3 coding sequence is TGCAGCGTTGATAGCGGACAGGGTGGCACCGGGGAGCTGTTTTTT.

There are a few counts of this clone. The V and J genes are TRBV9 and TRBJ1-1, with 8 bases lining up with TRBD1. This CDR3 comprises 14 residues. Per germline, CDR1 SGDLS and CDR2 YYNGEE. J gave up 5 bases and V 0 bases, and 3 bases lay outside the gene matches. CDR3 nucleotide sequence: TGTGCCAGCAGCGTAGCTACAGGGGGGACTGAAGCTTTCTTT. It encodes CASSVATGGTEAFF. The whole variable domain, remainder taken from reference TRBV9 and TRBJ1-1, is DSGVTQTPKHLITATGQRVTLRCSPRSGDLSVYWYQQSLDQGLQFLIQYYNGEERAKGNILERFSAQQFPDLHSELNLSSLELGDSALYFCASSVATGGTEAFFGQGTRLTVV.

The chain combines TRBV11-2 with TRBJ2-7; 9 positions match TRBD1. Germline V gene data show CDR1 as SGHAT and CDR2 as FQNNGV. This CDR3 contains 16 residues. V shed 6 bases and J 0 bases; nucleotides not matched to a gene: 9. The CDR3: CASRYRRDRDSYEQYF. The CDR3 nucleotides are TGTGCCAGCAGGTACCGCCGGGACAGGGACTCCTACGAGCAGTACTTC. The variable domain in full, completed from reference TRBV11-2 and TRBJ2-7, reads EAGVAQSPRYKIIEKRQSVAFWCNPISGHATLYWYQQILGQGPKLLIQFQNNGVVDDSQLPKDRFSAERLKGVDSTLKIQPAKLEDSAVYLCASRYRRDRDSYEQYFGPGTRLTVT.

This chain links TRBV7-9 with TRBJ2-6, with D maybe TRBD2 (6 bases). Germline lookup yields CDR1 SEHNR and CDR2 FQNEAQ (reference sequence). The CDR3 totals 18 residues. Trimming removed 5 bases from V and 2 bases from J, with 19 bases in between. The CDR3 region has the DNA TGTGCCAGCAGCACTCCCGGGGGACGCTTAGCTGGGGCCAACGTCCTGACTTTC. Its translation is CASSTPGGRLAGANVLTF.